This T cell receptor beta chain comes out of a study of cytomegalovirus exposure and HLA in healthy donors. Study background: About 85 million unique TCR sequences came from HLA-typed donors in an early release. Study-wide findings and caveats: The availability of immune exposure information extended only to CMV serostatus.

A remark on this clone: The antigen remains undetermined.

Primers: 60 Vbeta forward and 13 Jbeta reverse. Here immunoSEQ multiplex PCR was the method, and the copy in TCRdb shows in-frame clones only, minus some. Of approximately 290,000 clones detected, about 80% appear once; the ten largest clones hold about 0.29%. The germline V gene encodes CDR1 LNHDA and CDR2 SQIVND (reference sequence). This CDR3 spans 14 amino acids. Between the trimmed V and J ends, which lost 2 bases and 4 bases, there was a span of 9 bases. Sequencing was done on a sample of PBMCs. This rearrangement joins TRBV19 to TRBJ2-1; tentative D call: TRBD2 (5 bases). The sequence was collected from a girl aged 2 to 10 in good health and CMV-seronegative. CDR3 sequence (DNA): TGTGCCAGTAGTATAAGGACTTTTTACAATGAGCAGTTCTTC. As protein: CASSIRTFYNEQFF. Filled out from reference TRBV19 and TRBJ2-1, the complete variable domain reads DGGITQSPKYLFRKEGQNVTLSCEQNLNHDAMYWYRQDPGQGLRLIYYSQIVNDFQKGDIAEGYSVSREKKESFPLTVTSAQKNPTAFYLCASSIRTFYNEQFFGPGTRLTVL.